The present TCR beta chain was sequenced within a study of T cells after posttransplantation cyclophosphamide. Whole-study findings and limits: Later post-transplant blood repertoires were often dominated by donor CD8+ memory clones. TRB overlap between skin or GI tissue T cells and blood was limited.

This clone was seen ten or more times. Its antigen is unknown. The V and J ends lost 3 bases and 7 bases, in that order; junction bases with no gene match: 6. Germline assignment: CDR1 LNHNV and CDR2 YYDKDF (reference sequence). CDR3 length: 14 amino acids. Produced via immunoSEQ multiplex PCR; TCRdb's table is partial and in-frame only. The sample offers 20,000 to 25,000 clones and no singletons, the top ten holding around 6.6%. The TCR comes from a woman between 55 and 75 years old in good health, CMV-negative, and a related stem cell transplant donor. The chain employs TRBV15 and TRBJ2-1, with TRBD2 matching 7 bases. The sample consisted of PBMCs. Here the CDR3 DNA reads TGTGCCACCAGCAGCGGGAGGAGGAGAAATGAGCAGTTCTTC. It encodes CATSSGRRRNEQFF.